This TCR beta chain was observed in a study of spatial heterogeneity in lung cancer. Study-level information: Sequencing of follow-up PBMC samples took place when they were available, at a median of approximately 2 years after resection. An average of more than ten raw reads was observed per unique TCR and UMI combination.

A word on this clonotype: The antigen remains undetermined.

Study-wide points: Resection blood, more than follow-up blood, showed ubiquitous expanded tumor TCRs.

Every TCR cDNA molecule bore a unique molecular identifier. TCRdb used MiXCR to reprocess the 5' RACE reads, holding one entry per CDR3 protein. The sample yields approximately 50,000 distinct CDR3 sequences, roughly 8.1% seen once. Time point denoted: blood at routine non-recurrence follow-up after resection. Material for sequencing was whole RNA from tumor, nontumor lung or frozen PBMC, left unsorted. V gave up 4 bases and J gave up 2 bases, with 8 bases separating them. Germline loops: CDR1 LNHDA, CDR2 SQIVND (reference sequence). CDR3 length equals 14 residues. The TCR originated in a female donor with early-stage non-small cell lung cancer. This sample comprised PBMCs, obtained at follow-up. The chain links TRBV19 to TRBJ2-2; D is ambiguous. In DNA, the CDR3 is TGTGCCAGTAGTACCCTCTTAAACACCGGGGAGCTGTTTTTT. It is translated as CASSTLLNTGELFF.